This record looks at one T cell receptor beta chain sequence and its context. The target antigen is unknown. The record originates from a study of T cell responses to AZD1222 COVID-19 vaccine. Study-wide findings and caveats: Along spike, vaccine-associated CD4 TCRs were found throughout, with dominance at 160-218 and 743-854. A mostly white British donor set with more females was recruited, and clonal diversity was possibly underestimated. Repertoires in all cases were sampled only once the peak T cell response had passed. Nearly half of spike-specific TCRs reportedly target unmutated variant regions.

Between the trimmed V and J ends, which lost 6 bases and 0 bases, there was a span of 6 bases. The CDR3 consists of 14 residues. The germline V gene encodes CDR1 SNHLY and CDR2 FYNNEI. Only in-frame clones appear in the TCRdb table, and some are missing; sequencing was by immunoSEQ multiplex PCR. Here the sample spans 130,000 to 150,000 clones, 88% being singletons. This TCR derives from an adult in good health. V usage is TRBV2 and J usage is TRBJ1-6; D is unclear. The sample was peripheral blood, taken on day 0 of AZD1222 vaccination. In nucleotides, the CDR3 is TGTGCCAGCAGGATAAGCTCCTATAATTCACCCCTCCACTTT. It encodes CASRISSYNSPLHF.